This TCR beta chain came from a study of Tregs in tolerant kidney transplant recipients. Study-wide findings and caveats: The small number of patients limits these findings pending further validation.

For this clone: Its cognate antigen is unknown.

The method was immunoSEQ multiplex PCR; TCRdb's version includes in-frame clones alone and lacks a portion of them. The sample holds more than 6,000 clones. Related graft donors supplied nonmyeloablative bone marrow transplants, and mixed chimerism was transient. CD4+CD25+CD127- Tregs, CD4+CD25- non-Tregs, CD4 and CD8 cells were sorted. The sequencing here drew on CD4+ T cells from blood (PBMCs), taken 6 months after the transplant. The sequence was collected from a human patient who received a combined kidney and bone marrow transplant. The T cells may come from the graft donor.

CDR3 amino acids: CASSPDRQYGYTF. The sequenced part of the CDR3 DNA is TGTGCCAGCAGCCCGGACAGGCAATATGGC. This chain links TRBV11-2 with TRBJ1-2; 7 bases agree with TRBD1. The read stops 3 residues short of the end of the CDR3; the missing end is completed from the germline J gene. CDR3 length: 13 residues. Germline CDR1 is SGHAT and CDR2 is FQNNGV. The V and J ends lost 5 bases and 5 bases, in that order; junction bases with no gene match: 5.